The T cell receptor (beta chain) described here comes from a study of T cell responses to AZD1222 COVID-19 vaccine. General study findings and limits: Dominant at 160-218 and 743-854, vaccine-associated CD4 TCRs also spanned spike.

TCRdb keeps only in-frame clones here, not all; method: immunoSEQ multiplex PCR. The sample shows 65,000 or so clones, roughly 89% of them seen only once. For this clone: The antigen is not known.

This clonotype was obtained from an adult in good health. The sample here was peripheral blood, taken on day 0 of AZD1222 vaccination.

CDR3 DNA: TGTGCCAGCCAGGGGCGGATGGACGAGCAGTACTTC. It encodes CASQGRMDEQYF. The chain has TRBV12-3 or TRBV12-4 and TRBJ2-7, with a tentative D call TRBD1 (6 bases). V lost 8 bases and J 5 bases, leaving 13 bases between the germline ends. The CDR3 covers 12 residues.